This T cell receptor (beta chain) was recovered during a study of cytomegalovirus exposure and HLA in healthy donors. Study in general: Earlier sequencing of 150 million to 200 million T cells yielded under 120 million unique TCR beta sequences.

Points on this clone: What it binds is not known.

Study-wide points: More clonal expansion characterized HLA-associated TCR beta chains than equally common others in a later analysis. A later examination showed that TCR association rates differed by HLA locus, with DRB1 most and HLA-C fewest.

At sampling all donors were nominally healthy, likely with unrecorded immune exposures. The PCR contained 60 Vbeta and 13 Jbeta primers. The assay was immunoSEQ multiplex PCR, and TCRdb's table has in-frame clones only and misses some. The sample has roughly 160,000 clones, approximately 88% seen once. The CDR3 totals 17 residues. V was clipped by 3 bases and J by 4 bases; unmatched bases: 12. Germline assignment: CDR1 KGHSH and CDR2 LQKENI. The receptor was isolated from a boy aged 2-15 years in good health and CMV-seronegative. Sequencing was done on a sample of PBMCs. The J gene is TRBJ2-1, the V gene TRBV18; 7 bases align to TRBD2. CDR3 DNA sequence: TGTGCCAGCTCACCGCCCTCCGTGCGGGGGTCGTACAATGAGCAGTTCTTC. It is translated as CASSPPSVRGSYNEQFF.